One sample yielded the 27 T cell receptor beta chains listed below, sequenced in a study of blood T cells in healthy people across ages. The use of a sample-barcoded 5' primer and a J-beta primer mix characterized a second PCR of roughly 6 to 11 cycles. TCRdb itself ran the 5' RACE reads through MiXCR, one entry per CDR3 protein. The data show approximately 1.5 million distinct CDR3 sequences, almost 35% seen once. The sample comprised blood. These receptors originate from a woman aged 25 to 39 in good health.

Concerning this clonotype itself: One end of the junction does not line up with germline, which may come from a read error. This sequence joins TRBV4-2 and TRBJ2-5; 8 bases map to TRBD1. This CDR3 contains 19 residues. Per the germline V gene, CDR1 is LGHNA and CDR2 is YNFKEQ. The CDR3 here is CASSQDPRGRLLMEEAQYF. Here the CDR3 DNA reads TGTGCCAGCAGCCAAGATCCCAGGGGGCGCTTGCTGATGGAAGAGGCCCAGTACTTC.

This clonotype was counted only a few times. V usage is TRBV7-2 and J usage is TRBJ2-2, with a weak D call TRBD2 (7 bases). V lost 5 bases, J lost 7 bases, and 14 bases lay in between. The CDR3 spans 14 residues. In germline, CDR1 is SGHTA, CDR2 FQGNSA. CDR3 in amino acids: CASSHGGRGGELFF. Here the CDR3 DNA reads TGTGCCAGCAGCCACGGGGGGCGGGGCGGGGAGCTGTTTTTT.

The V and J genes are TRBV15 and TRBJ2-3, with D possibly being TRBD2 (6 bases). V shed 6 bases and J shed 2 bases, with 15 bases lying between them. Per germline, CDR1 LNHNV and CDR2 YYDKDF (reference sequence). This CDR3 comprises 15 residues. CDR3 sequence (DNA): TGTGCCACCAGGCGGGGAGGCGGACCCACAGATACGCAGTATTTT. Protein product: CATRRGGGPTDTQYF.

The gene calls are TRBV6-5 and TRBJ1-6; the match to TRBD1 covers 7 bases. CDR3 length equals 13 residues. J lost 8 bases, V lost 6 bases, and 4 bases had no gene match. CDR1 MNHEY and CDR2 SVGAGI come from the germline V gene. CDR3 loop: CASRVTGDSPLHF. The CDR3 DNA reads TGTGCCAGCAGAGTAACAGGGGATTCACCCCTCCACTTT.

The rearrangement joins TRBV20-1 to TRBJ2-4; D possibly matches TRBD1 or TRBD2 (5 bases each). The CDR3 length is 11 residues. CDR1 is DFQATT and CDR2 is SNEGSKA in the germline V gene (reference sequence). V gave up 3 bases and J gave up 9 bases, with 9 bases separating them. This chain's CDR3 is CSASAGAIQYF. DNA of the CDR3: TGCAGTGCTAGTGCCGGGGCCATTCAGTACTTC.

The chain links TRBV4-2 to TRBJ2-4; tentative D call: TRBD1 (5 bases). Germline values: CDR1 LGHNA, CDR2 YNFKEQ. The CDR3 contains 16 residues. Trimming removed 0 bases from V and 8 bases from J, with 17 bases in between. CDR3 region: CASSQDLQGTGDIQYF. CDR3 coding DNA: TGTGCCAGCAGCCAAGATCTGCAGGGAACTGGGGACATTCAGTACTTC.

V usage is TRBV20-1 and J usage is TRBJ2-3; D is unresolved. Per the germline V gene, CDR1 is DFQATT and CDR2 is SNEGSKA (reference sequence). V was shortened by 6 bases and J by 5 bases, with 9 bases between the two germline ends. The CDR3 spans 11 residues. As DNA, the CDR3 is TGCAGTGCCGATTTATTAGATACGCAGTATTTT. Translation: CSADLLDTQYF.

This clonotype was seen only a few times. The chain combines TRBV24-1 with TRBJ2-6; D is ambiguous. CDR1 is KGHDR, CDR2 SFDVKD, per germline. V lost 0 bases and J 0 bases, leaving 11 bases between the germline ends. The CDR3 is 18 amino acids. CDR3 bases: TGTGCCACCAGTGATTTGCGGCAGTTTAGCTCTGGGGCCAACGTCCTGACTTTC. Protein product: CATSDLRQFSSGANVLTF.

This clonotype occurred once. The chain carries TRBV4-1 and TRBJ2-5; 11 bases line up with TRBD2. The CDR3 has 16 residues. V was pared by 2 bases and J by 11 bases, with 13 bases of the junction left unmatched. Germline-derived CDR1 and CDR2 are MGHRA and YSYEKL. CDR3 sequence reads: CASSQRGTSGLGEQYF. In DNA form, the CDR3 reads TGCGCCAGCAGCCAAAGGGGGACTAGCGGCCTCGGTGAGCAGTACTTC.

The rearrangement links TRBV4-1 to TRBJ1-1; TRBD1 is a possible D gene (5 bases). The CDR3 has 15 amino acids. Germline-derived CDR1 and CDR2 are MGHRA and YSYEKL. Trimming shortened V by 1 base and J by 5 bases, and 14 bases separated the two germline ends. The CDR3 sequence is CASSQGTFQGTEAFF. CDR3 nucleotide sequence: TGCGCCAGCAGCCAAGGGACATTCCAGGGTACTGAAGCTTTCTTT.

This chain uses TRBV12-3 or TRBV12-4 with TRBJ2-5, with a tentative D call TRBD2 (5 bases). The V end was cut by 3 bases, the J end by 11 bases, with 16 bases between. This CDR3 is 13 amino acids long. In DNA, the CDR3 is TGTGCCAGCAGTTTTGGCTCCTGGTGGGAGCAGTACTTC. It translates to CASSFGSWWEQYF.

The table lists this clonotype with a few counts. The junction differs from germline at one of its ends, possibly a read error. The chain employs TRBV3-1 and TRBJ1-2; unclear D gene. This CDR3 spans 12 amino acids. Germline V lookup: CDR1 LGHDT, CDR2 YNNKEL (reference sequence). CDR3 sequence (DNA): TGTGCCAGCAGCCAAGATAAGTATGACTACACCTTC. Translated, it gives CASSQDKYDYTF. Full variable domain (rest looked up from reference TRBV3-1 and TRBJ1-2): DTAVSQTPKYLVTQMGNDKSIKCEQNLGHDTMYWYKQDSKKFLKIMFSYNNKELIINETVPNRFSPKSPDKAHLNLHINSLELGDSAVYFCASSQDKYDYTFGSGTRLTVV.

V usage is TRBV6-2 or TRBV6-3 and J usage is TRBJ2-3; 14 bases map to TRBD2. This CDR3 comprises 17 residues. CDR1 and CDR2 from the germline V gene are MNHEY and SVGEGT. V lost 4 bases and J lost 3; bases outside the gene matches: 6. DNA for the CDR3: TGTGCCAGCAGTTCCCTCCGGACTAGCGGGGGGACAGATACGCAGTATTTT. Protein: CASSSLRTSGGTDTQYF.

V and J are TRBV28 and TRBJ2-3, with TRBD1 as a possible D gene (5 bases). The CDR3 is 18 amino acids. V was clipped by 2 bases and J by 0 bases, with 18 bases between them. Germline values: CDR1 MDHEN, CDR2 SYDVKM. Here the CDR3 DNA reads TGTGCCAGCAGTTTAGCCCTCCTCAGGGCTACTAGCACAGATACGCAGTATTTT. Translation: CASSLALLRATSTDTQYF.

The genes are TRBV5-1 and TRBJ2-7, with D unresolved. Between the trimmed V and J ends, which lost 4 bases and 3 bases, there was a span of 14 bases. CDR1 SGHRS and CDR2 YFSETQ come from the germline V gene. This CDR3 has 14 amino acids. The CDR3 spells CASSPEAPDYEQYF. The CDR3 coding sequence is TGCGCCAGCAGCCCCGAGGCACCAGACTACGAGCAGTACTTC.

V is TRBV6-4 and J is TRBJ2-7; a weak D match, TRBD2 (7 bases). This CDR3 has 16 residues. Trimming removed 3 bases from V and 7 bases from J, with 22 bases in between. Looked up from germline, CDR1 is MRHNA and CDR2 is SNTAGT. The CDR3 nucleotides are TGTGCCAGCAGTGAGGGGCGGGGGCCCGAGCTGGTGGAGCAGTACTTC. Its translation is CASSEGRGPELVEQYF.

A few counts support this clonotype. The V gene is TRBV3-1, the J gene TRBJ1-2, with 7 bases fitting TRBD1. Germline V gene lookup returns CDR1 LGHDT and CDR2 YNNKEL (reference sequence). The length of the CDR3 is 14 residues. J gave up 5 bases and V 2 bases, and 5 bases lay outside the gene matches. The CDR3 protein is CASSQRGRGYGYTF. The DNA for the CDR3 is TGTGCCAGCAGCCAAAGGGGGCGGGGTTATGGCTACACCTTC.

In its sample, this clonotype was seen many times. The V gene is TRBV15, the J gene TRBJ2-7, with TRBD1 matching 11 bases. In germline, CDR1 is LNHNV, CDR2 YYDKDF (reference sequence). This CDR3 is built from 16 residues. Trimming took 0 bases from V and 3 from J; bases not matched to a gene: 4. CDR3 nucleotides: TGTGCCACCAGCAGAGATCTTGGGACAGGGGGCTACGAGCAGTACTTC. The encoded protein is CATSRDLGTGGYEQYF.

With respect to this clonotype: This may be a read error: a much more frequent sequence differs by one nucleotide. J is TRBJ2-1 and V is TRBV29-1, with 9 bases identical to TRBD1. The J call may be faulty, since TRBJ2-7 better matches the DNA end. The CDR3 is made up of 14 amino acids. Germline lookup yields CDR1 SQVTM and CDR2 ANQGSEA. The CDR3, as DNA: TGCAGCGTTATGGGACAGGGCCAGGTAGTAGGGCAGTACTTC. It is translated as CSVMGQGQVVGQYF.

The chain's CDR3 is CASSLLGPGSPLHF. In DNA form, the CDR3 reads TGTGCCAGCAGCTTGTTAGGCCCGGGGTCACCCCTCCACTTT. The J gene is TRBJ1-6, the V gene TRBV5-8; no reliable D call. Germline V lookup: CDR1 SGHTS, CDR2 YDEGEE. Trimming shortened V by 1 base and J by 10 bases, and 12 bases separated the two germline ends. The CDR3 runs to 14 residues.

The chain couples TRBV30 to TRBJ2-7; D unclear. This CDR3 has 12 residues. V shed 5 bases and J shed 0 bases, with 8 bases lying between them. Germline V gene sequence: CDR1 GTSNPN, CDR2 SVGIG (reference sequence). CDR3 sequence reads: CAWQRSSYEQYF. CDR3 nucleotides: TGTGCCTGGCAACGGAGCTCCTACGAGCAGTACTTC.

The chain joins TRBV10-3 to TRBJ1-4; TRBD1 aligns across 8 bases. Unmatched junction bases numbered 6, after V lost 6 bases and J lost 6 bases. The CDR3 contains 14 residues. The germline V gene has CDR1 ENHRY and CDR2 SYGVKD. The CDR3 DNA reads TGTGCCATCAGGAACGACAGGGGAGATGAAAAACTGTTTTTT. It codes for CAIRNDRGDEKLFF.

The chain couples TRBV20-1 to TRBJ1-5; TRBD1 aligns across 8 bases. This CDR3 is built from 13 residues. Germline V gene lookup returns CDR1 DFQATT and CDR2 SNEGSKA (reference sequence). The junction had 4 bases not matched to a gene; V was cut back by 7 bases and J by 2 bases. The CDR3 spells CSVKTGGNQPQHF. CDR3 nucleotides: TGCAGTGTTAAGACAGGGGGCAATCAGCCCCAGCATTTT.

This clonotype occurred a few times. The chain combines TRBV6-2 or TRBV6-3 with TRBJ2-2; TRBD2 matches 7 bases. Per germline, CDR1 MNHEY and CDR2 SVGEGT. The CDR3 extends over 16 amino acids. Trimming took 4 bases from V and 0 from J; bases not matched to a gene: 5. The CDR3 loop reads CASSLISGSNTGELFF. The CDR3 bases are TGTGCCAGCAGTTTAATTAGCGGGTCGAACACCGGGGAGCTGTTTTTT.

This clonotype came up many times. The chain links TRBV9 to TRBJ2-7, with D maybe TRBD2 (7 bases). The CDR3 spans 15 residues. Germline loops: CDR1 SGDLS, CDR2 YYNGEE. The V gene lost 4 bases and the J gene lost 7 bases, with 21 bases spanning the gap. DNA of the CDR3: TGTGCCAGCAGCCCGATCGGGGGGCTTCATGCGGAGCAGTACTTC. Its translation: CASSPIGGLHAEQYF.

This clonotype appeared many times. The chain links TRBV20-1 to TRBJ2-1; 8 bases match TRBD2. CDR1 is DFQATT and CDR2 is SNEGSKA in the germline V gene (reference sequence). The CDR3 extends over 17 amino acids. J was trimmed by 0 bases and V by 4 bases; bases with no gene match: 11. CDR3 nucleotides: TGCAGTGCTACCCTTCGTTTAGCGGGGAGCTCCTACAATGAGCAGTTCTTC. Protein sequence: CSATLRLAGSSYNEQFF.

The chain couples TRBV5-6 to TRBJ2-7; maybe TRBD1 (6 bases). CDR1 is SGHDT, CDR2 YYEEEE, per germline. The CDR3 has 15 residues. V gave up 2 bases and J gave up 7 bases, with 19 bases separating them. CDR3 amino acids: CASSFRDNGPREQYF. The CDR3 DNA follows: TGTGCCAGCAGCTTTAGGGACAACGGTCCCCGGGAGCAGTACTTC.